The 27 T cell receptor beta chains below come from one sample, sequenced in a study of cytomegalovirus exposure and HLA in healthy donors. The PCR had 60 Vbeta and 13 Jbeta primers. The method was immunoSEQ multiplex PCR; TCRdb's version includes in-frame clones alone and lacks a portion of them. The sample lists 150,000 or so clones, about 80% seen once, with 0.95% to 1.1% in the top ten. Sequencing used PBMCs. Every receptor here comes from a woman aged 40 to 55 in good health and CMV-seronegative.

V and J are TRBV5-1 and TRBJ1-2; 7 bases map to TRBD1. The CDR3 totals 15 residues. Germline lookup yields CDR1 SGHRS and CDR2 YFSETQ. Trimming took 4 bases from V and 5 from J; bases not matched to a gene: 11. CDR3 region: CASSSIPDRVYGYTF. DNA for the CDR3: TGCGCCAGCAGCAGCATCCCCGACAGGGTTTATGGCTACACCTTC. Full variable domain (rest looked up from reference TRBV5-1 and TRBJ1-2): KAGVTQTPRYLIKTRGQQVTLSCSPISGHRSVSWYQQTPGQGLQFLFEYFSETQRNKGNFPGRFSGRQFSNSRSEMNVSTLELGDSALYLCASSSIPDRVYGYTFGSGTRLTVV.

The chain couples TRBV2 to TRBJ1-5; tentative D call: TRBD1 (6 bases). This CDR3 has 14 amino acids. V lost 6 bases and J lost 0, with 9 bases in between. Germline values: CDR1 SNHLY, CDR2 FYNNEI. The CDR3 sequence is CASRGGDSNQPQHF. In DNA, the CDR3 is TGTGCCAGCAGAGGGGGGGATAGCAATCAGCCCCAGCATTTT. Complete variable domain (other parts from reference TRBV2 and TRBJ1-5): EPEVTQTPSHQVTQMGQEVILRCVPISNHLYFYWYRQILGQKVEFLVSFYNNEISEKSEIFDDQFSVERPDGSNFTLKIRSTKLEDSAMYFCASRGGDSNQPQHFGDGTRLSIL.

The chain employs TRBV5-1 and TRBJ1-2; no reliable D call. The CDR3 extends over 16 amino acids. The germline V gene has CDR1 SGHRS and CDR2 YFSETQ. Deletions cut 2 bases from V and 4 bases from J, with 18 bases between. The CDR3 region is CASSLSGLESGYGYTF. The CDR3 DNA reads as TGCGCCAGCAGCTTATCTGGCCTCGAGTCGGGCTATGGCTACACCTTC.

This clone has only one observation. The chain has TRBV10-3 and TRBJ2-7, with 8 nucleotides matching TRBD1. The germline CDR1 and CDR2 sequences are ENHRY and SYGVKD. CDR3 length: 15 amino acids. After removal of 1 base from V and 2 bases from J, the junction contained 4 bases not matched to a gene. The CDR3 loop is CAISELGQAAYEQYF. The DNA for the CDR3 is TGTGCCATCAGTGAGTTGGGACAGGCCGCCTACGAGCAGTACTTC.

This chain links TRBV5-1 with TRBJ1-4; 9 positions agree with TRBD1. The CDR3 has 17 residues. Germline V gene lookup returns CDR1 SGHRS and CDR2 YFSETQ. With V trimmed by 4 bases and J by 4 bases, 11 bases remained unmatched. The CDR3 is CASSLWTGEEDNEKLFF. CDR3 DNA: TGCGCCAGCAGCCTGTGGACAGGGGAAGAAGATAATGAAAAACTGTTTTTT. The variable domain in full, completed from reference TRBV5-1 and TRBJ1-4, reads KAGVTQTPRYLIKTRGQQVTLSCSPISGHRSVSWYQQTPGQGLQFLFEYFSETQRNKGNFPGRFSGRQFSNSRSEMNVSTLELGDSALYLCASSLWTGEEDNEKLFFGSGTQLSVL.

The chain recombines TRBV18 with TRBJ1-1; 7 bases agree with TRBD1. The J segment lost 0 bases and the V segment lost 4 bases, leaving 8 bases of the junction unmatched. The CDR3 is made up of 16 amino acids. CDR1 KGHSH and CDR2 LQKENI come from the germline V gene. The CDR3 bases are TGTGCCAGCTCACAAGGACAGGAAATAATGAACACTGAAGCTTTCTTT. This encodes CASSQGQEIMNTEAFF.

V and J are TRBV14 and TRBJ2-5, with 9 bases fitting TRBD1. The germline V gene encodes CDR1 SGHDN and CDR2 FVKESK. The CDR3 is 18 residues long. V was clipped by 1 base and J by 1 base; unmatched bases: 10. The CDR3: CASSQARHRGPLQETQYF. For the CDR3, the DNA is TGTGCCAGCAGCCAAGCGCGGCACAGGGGGCCTCTCCAAGAGACCCAGTACTTC.

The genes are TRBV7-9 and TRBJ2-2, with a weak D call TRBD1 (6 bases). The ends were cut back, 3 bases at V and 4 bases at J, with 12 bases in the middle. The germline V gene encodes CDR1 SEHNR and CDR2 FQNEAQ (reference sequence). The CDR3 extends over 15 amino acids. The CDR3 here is CASSFSDRPTGELFF. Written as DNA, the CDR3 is TGTGCCAGCAGCTTTAGCGACAGGCCCACCGGGGAGCTGTTTTTT. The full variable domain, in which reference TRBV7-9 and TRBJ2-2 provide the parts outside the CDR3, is DTGVSQNPRHKITKRGQNVTFRCDPISEHNRLYWYRQTLGQGPEFLTYFQNEAQLEKSRLLSDRFSAERPKGSFSTLEIQRTEQGDSAMYLCASSFSDRPTGELFFGEGSRLTVL.

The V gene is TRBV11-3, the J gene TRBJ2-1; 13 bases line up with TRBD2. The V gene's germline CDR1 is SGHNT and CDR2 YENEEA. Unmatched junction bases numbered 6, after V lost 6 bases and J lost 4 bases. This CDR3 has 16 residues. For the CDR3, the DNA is TGTGCCAGCAGTTCTACGACTAGCGGGAGGTACAATGAGCAGTTCTTC. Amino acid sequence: CASSSTTSGRYNEQFF.

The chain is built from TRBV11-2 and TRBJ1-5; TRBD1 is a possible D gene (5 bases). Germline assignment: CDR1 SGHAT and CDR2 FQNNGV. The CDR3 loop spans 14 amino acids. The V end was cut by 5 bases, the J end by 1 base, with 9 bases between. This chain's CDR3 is CASSAGGSNQPQHF. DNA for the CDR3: TGTGCCAGCAGCGCCGGGGGGAGCAATCAGCCCCAGCATTTT. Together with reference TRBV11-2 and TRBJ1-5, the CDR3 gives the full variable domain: EAGVAQSPRYKIIEKRQSVAFWCNPISGHATLYWYQQILGQGPKLLIQFQNNGVVDDSQLPKDRFSAERLKGVDSTLKIQPAKLEDSAVYLCASSAGGSNQPQHFGDGTRLSIL.

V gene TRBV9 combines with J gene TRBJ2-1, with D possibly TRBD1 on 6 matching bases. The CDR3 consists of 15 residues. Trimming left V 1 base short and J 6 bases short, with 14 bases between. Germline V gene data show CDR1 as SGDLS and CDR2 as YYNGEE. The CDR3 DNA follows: TGTGCCAGCAGCGTAAAGGGGGAGTTGATCAATGAGCAGTTCTTC. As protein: CASSVKGELINEQFF.

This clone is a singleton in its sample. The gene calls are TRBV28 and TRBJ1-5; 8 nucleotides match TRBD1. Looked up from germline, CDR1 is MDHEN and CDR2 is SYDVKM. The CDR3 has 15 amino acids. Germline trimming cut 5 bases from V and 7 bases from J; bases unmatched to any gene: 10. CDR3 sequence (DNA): TGTGCCAGCAGTACCCAAACAGGGGGAGAACAGCCCCAGCATTTT. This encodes CASSTQTGGEQPQHF.

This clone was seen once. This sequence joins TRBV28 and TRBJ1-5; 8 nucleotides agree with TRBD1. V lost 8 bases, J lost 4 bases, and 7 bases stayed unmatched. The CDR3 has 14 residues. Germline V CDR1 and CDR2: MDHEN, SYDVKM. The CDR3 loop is CASGSQGANQPQHF. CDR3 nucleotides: TGTGCCAGCGGATCGCAGGGGGCGAATCAGCCCCAGCATTTT.

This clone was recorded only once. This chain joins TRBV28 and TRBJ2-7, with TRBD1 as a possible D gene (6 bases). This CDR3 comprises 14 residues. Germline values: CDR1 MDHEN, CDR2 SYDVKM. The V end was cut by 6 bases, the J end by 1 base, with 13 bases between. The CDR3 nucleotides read TGTGCCAGCAGGGTCCAGGGGTTATCCTACGAGCAGTACTTC. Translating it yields CASRVQGLSYEQYF.

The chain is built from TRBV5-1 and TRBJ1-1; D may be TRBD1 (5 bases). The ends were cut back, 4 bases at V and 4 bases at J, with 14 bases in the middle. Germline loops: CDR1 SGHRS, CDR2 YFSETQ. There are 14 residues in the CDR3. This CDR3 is CASSPGGEFTEAFF. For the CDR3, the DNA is TGCGCCAGCAGCCCAGGAGGGGAGTTCACTGAAGCTTTCTTT. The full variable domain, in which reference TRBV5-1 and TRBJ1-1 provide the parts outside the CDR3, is KAGVTQTPRYLIKTRGQQVTLSCSPISGHRSVSWYQQTPGQGLQFLFEYFSETQRNKGNFPGRFSGRQFSNSRSEMNVSTLELGDSALYLCASSPGGEFTEAFFGQGTRLTVV.

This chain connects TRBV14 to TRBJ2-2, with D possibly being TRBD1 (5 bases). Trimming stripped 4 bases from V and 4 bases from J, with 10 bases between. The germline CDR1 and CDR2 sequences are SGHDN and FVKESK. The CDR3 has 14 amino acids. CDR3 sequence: CASSLGRLTGELFF. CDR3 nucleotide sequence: TGTGCCAGCAGCCTGGGGCGGCTCACCGGGGAGCTGTTTTTT.

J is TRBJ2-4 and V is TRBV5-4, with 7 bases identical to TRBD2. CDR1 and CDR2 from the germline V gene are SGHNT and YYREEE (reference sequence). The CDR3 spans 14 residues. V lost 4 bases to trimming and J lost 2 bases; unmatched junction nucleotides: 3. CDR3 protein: CASSRGETKNIQYF. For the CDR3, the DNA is TGTGCCAGCAGCCGGGGGGAAACCAAAAACATTCAGTACTTC.

CDR3 region: CASSEQGTGFTDTQYF. CDR3 DNA: TGTGCCAGCAGTGAACAAGGGACAGGGTTCACAGATACGCAGTATTTT. The rearrangement uses TRBV6-1 and TRBJ2-3; 9 bases are shared with TRBD1. The V and J ends lost 2 bases and 2 bases, in that order; junction bases with no gene match: 5. Germline values: CDR1 MNHNS, CDR2 SASEGT. This CDR3 comprises 16 residues.

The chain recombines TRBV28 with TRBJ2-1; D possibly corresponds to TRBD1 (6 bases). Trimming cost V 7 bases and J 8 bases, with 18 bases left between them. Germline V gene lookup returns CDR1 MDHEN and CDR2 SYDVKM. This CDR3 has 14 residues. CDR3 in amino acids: CASTPRGGGDEQFF. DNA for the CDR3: TGTGCCAGCACCCCACGTGGGGGCGGAGATGAGCAGTTCTTC.

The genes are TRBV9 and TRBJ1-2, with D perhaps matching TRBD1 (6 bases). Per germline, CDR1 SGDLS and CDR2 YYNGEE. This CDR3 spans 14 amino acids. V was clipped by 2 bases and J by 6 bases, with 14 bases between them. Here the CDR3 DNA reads TGTGCCAGCAGCGTTAATTGGGGGGGGCATGGCTACACCTTC. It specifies CASSVNWGGHGYTF.

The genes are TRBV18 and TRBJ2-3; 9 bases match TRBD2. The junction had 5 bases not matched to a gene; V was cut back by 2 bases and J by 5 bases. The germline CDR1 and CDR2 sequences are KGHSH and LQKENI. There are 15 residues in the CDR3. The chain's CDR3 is CASSPIAGAVDTQYF. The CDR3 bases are TGTGCCAGCTCACCAATAGCGGGAGCGGTAGATACGCAGTATTTT.

This CDR3 reads CASRETGGGTEAFF. CDR3 coding DNA: TGTGCCAGCAGGGAGACAGGGGGCGGCACTGAAGCTTTCTTT. The rearrangement uses TRBV28 and TRBJ1-1; 10 positions agree with TRBD1. Germline values: CDR1 MDHEN, CDR2 SYDVKM. V shed 6 bases and J 4 bases; nucleotides not matched to a gene: 5. The length of the CDR3 is 14 residues.

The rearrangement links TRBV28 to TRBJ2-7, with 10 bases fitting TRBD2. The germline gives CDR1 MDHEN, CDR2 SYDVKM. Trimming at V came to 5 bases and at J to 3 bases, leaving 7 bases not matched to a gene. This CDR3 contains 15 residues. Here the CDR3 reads CASSAPSGRGYEQYF. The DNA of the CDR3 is TGTGCCAGCAGTGCCCCCAGCGGGAGGGGCTACGAGCAGTACTTC. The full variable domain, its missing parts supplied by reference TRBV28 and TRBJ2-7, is DVKVTQSSRYLVKRTGEKVFLECVQDMDHENMFWYRQDPGLGLRLIYFSYDVKMKEKGDIPEGYSVSREKKERFSLILESASTNQTSMYLCASSAPSGRGYEQYFGPGTRLTVT.

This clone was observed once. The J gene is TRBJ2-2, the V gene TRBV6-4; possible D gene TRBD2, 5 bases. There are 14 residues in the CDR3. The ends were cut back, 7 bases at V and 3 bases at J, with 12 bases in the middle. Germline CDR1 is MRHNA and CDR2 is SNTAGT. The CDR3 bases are TGTGCCAGCATAAACGGGAAGGACACCGGGGAGCTGTTTTTT. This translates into CASINGKDTGELFF.

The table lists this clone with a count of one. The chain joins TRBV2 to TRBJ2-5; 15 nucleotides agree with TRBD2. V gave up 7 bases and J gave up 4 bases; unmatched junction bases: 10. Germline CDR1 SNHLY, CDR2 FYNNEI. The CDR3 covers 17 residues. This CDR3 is CASTSGLAGGGGETQYF. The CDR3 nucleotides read TGTGCCAGCACCTCGGGACTAGCGGGAGGAGGCGGAGAGACCCAGTACTTC. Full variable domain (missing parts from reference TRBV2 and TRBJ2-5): EPEVTQTPSHQVTQMGQEVILRCVPISNHLYFYWYRQILGQKVEFLVSFYNNEISEKSEIFDDQFSVERPDGSNFTLKIRSTKLEDSAMYFCASTSGLAGGGGETQYFGPGTRLLVL.

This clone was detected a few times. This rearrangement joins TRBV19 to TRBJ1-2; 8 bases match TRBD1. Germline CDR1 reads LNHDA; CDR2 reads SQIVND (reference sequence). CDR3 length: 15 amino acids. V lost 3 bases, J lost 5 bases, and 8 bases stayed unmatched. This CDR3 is CASSIAGGSTYGYTF. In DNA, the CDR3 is TGTGCCAGTAGTATCGCAGGGGGCTCTACATATGGCTACACCTTC. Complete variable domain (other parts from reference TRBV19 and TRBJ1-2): DGGITQSPKYLFRKEGQNVTLSCEQNLNHDAMYWYRQDPGQGLRLIYYSQIVNDFQKGDIAEGYSVSREKKESFPLTVTSAQKNPTAFYLCASSIAGGSTYGYTFGSGTRLTVV.

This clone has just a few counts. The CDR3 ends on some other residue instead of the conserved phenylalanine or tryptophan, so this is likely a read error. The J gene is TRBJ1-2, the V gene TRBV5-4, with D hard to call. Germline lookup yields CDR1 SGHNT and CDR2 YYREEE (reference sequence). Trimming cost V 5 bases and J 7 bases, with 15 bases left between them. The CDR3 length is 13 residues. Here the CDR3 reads CASRGGISFGYTL. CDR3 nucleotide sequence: TGTGCCAGCAGAGGAGGGATAAGCTTTGGCTACACCCTC.